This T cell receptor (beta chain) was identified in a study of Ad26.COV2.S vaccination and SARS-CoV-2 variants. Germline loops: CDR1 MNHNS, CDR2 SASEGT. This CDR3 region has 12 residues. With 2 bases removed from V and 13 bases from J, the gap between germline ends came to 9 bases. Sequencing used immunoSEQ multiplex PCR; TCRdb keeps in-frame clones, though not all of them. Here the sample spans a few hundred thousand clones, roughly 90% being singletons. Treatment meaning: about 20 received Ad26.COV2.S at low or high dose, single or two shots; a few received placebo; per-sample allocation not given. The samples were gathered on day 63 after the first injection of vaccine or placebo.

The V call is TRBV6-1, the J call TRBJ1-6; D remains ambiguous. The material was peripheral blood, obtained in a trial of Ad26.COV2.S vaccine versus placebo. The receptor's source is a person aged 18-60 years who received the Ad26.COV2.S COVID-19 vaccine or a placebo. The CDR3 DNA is TGTGCCAGCAGTGAATTGGAGAGGCCCCTCCACTTT. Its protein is CASSELERPLHF.